The sample holds a few counts of the clone carrying this T cell receptor beta chain. The data were obtained in a study of blood T cell repertoires in COVID-19. Study-wide background: T cells, B-cell-depleted T cells, or PBMCs supplied cDNA or gDNA.

CDR1 MNHEY and CDR2 SVGAGI come from the germline V gene. Trimming removed 3 bases at V and 2 bases at J, with 11 bases between. This CDR3 comprises 14 residues. Study processing details: The authors estimated nucleated cell counts from reference gene primer amplification. Only in-frame clones appear in the TCRdb table, and some are missing; sequencing was by immunoSEQ multiplex PCR. V and J calls and clone size are as listed in that table; D and trimming were resolved from the DNA. The table includes 35,000 to 45,000 clones, about 88% detected once. The J gene is TRBJ2-7, the V gene TRBV6-5; TRBD1 is a possible D gene (6 bases). This TCR derives from a human donor in a cohort sampled during active COVID-19. Sequenced: peripheral blood. DNA of the CDR3: TGTGCCAGCAGTTATGGACAGCGAACCTACGAGCAGTACTTC. Protein: CASSYGQRTYEQYF.